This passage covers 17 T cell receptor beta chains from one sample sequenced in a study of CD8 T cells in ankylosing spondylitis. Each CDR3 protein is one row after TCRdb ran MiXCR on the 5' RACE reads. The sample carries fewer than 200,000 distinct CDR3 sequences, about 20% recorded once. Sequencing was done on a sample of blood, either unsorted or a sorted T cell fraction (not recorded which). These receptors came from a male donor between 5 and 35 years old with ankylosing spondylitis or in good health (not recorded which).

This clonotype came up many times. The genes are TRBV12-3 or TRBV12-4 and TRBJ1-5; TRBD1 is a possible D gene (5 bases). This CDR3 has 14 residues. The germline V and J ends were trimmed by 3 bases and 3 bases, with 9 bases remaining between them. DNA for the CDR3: TGTGCCAGCAGTTTTGGAGGGGTCAATCAGCCCCAGCATTTT. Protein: CASSFGGVNQPQHF.

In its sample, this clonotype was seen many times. In DNA form, the CDR3 reads TGCGCCAGCAGCCAGGGGGGTCTAGCGGTCCCCTACAATGAGCAGTTCTTC. Amino acid sequence: CASSQGGLAVPYNEQFF. The V and J genes are TRBV4-1 and TRBJ2-1; 7 bases line up with TRBD2. The germline V gene encodes CDR1 MGHRA and CDR2 YSYEKL. The CDR3 sequence is 17 residues long. V was pared by 3 bases and J by 2 bases, with 10 bases of the junction left unmatched.

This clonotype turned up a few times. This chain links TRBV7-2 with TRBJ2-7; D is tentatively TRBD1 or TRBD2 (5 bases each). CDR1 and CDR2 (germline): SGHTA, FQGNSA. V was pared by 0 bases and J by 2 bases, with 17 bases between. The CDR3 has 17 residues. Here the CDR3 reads CASSLARGGSPTYEQYF. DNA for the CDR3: TGTGCCAGCAGCTTAGCGAGGGGCGGTTCCCCGACCTACGAGCAGTACTTC.

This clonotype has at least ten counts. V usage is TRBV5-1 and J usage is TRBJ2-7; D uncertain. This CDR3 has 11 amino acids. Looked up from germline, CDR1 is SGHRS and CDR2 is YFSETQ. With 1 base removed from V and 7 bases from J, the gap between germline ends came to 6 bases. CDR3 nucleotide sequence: TGCGCCAGCAGCTTGAATTGGGAGCAGTACTTC. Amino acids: CASSLNWEQYF.

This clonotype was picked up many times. DNA of the CDR3: TGTGCCAGCAGCCCGAGGACAGGGCTCTCCGAGCAGTACTTC. As protein: CASSPRTGLSEQYF. This chain links TRBV11-1 with TRBJ2-7, with 8 bases aligning to TRBD1. Per germline, CDR1 SGHAT and CDR2 FQDESV (reference sequence). J was trimmed by 6 bases and V by 5 bases; bases with no gene match: 9. The CDR3 has 14 residues.

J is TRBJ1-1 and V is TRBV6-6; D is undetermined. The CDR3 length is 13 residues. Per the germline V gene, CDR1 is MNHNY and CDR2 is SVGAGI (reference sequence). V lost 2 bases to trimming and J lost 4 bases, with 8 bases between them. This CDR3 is CASSYDWGTEAFF. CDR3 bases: TGTGCCAGCAGTTACGACTGGGGCACTGAAGCTTTCTTT.

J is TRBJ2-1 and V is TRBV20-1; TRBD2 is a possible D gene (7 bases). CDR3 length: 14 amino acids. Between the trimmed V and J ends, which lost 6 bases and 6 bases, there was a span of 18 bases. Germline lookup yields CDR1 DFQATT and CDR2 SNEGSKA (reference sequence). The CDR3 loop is CSARGGVGFNEQFF. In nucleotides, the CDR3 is TGCAGTGCGAGGGGGGGAGTAGGGTTCAATGAGCAGTTCTTC.

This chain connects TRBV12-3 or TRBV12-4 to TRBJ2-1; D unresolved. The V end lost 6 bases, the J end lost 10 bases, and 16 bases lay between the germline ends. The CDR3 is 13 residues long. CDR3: CASRTQTFGEQFF. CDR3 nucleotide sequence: TGTGCCAGCAGAACACAAACATTCGGCGAGCAGTTCTTC.

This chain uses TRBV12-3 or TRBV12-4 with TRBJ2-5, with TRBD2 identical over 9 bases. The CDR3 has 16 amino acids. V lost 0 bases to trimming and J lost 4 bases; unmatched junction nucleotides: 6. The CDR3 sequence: CASSLALAGRGETQYF. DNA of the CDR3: TGTGCCAGCAGTTTAGCACTAGCGGGCCGAGGAGAGACCCAGTACTTC.

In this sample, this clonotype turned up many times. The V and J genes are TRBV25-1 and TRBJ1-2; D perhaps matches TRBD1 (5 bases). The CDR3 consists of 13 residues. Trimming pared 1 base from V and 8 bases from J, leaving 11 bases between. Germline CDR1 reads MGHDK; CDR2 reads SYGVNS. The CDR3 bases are TGTGCCAGCAGTGAATGGGGGTCGGGGGGCTACACCTTC. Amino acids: CASSEWGSGGYTF.

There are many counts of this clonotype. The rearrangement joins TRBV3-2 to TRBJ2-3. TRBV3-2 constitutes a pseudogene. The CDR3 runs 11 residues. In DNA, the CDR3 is TGTGCCAGCAGCCAAGAGGATACGCAGTATTTT. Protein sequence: CASSQEDTQYF.

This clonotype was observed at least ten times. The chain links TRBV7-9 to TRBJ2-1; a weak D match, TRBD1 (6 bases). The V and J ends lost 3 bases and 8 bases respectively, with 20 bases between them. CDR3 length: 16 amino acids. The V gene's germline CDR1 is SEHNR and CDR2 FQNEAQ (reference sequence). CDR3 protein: CASSFLRYRDGDEQFF. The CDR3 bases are TGTGCCAGCAGCTTCCTTAGGTACAGGGACGGCGATGAGCAGTTCTTC.

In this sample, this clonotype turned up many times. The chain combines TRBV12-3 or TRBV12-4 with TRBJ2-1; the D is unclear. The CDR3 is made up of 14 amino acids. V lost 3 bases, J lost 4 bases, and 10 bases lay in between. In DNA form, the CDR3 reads TGTGCCAGCAGTTTTTTTCCAGATTACAATGAGCAGTTCTTC. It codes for CASSFFPDYNEQFF.

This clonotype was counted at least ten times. Written as DNA, the CDR3 is TGTGCCAGCAGTGGCCGACTAGCGGAGAGCTCCTACGAGCAGTACGTC. Protein sequence: CASSGRLAESSYEQYV. This chain links TRBV6-2 or TRBV6-3 with TRBJ2-7; 9 bases line up with TRBD2. V shed 5 bases, J shed 0 bases, and the junction held 8 bases outside the gene matches. Germline assignment: CDR1 MNHEY and CDR2 SVGEGT. This CDR3 spans 16 amino acids.

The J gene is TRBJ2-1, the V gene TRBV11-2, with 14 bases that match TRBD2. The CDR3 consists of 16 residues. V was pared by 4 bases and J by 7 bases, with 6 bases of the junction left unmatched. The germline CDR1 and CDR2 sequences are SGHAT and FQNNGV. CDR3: CASSSWTSGRFNEQFF. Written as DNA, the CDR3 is TGTGCCAGCAGCTCCTGGACTAGCGGGAGGTTTAATGAGCAGTTCTTC.

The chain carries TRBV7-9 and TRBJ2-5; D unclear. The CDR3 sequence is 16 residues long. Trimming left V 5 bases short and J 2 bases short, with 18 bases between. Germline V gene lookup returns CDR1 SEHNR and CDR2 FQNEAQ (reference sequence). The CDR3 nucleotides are TGTGCCAGCAGCGGATTCTTCGGTAGGGAACAAGAGACCCAGTACTTC. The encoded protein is CASSGFFGREQETQYF.

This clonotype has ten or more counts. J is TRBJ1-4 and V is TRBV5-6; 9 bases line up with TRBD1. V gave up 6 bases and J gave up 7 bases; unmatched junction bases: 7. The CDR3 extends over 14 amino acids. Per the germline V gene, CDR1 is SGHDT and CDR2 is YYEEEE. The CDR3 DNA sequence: TGTGCCAGCACGACGCGGGACAGGGCTGAAAAACTGTTTTTT. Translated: CASTTRDRAEKLFF.